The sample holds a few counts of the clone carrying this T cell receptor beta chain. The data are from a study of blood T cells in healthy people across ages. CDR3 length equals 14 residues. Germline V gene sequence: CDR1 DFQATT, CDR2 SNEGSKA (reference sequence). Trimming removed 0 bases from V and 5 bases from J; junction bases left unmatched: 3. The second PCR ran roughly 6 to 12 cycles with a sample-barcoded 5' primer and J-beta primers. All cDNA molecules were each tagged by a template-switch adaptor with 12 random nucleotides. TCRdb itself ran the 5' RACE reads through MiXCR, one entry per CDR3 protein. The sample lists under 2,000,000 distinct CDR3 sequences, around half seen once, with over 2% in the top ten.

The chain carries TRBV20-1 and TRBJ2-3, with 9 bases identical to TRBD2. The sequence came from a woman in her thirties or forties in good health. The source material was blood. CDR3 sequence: CSARDWTSEDTQYF. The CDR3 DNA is TGCAGTGCTAGAGATTGGACTAGCGAAGATACGCAGTATTTT.